The T cell receptor beta chain described here comes from a study of regulatory T cells in long-lasting Graves disease. V was clipped by 5 bases and J by 1 base; unmatched bases: 3. This CDR3 comprises 14 residues. The germline gives CDR1 KGHSH, CDR2 LQKENI. Time point in this sample: newly diagnosed GD, antithyroid drugs for less than 3 months. Researchers made the TCR library from RNA that was extracted from PBMCs. Arm-PCR of CDR3 regions with iRepertoire HTBI primers generated TCR beta libraries. TCRdb independently ran MiXCR on the multiplex PCR reads; one entry per CDR3 protein. The data show roughly 250,000 distinct CDR3 sequences, with 15% to 20% seen just once and around 15% held by the top ten. Separately, the same data were catalogued under a study of T cells in Graves' hyperthyroidism and ophthalmopathy.

The sample here was peripheral blood mononuclear cells (PBMCs), taken at new diagnosis, from a patient treated with antithyroid drugs. The TCR sequence derives from a woman aged 25 to 45 with Graves disease. This chain links TRBV18 with TRBJ2-7; 9 nucleotides align to TRBD1. CDR3 residues: CASSDRGGSYEQYF. The CDR3 nucleotides read TGTGCCAGCTCAGACAGGGGGGGTTCCTACGAGCAGTACTTC. The full variable domain, with the rest looked up from reference TRBV18 and TRBJ2-7, is NAGVMQNPRHLVRRRGQEARLRCSPMKGHSHVYWYRQLPEEGLKFMVYLQKENIIDESGMPKERFSAEFPKEGPSILRIQQVVRGDSAAYFCASSDRGGSYEQYFGPGTRLTVT.